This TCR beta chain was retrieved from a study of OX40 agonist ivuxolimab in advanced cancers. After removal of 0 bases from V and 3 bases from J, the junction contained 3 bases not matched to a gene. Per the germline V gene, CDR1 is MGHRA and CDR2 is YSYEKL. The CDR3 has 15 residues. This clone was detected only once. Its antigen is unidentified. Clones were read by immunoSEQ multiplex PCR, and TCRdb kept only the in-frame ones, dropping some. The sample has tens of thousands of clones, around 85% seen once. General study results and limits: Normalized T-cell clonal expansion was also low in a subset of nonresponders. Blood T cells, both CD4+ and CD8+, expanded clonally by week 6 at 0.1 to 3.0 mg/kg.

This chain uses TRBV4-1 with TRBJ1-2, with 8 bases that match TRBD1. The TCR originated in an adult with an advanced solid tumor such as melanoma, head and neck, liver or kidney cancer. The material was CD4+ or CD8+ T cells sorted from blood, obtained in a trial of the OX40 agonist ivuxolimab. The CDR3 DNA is TGCGCCAGCAGCCAAGAAAGACAGGGGTACTATGGCTACACCTTC. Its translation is CASSQERQGYYGYTF.